This TCR beta chain was found in a study of T cells in Graves' hyperthyroidism and ophthalmopathy. Study at large: The blood sample was taken at first diagnosis, before treatment began.

With a duration under 2 months, the hyperthyroidism was newly diagnosed in patients aged 18 to 65. The diagnoses drew upon clinical symptoms, serum thyroxine and TRAb, thyroid ultrasound and orbital computed tomography. Study conclusions and caveats: A model using 13 V-J features told ophthalmopathy apart from stable hyperthyroidism.

On this clonotype itself: The antigen remains undetermined.

TCR beta CDR3 sequences were amplified from RNA transcripts. The HTBI primer set was used in a first-round RT-PCR of the TCR CDR3. TCRdb used MiXCR to reprocess the multiplex PCR reads, holding one entry per CDR3 protein. The sample consists of some 300,000 distinct CDR3 sequences, roughly 17% of them appearing once. This sequence originates from a young man with Graves' hyperthyroidism. Input material: blood.

CDR3 nucleotide sequence: TGCAGTGCTACTGGACAGGGCAGTTCCTACAATGAGCAGTTCTTC. As protein: CSATGQGSSYNEQFF. V and J are TRBV20-1 and TRBJ2-1, with 8 nucleotides matching TRBD1. Trimming removed 4 bases from V and 1 base from J; junction bases left unmatched: 6. CDR1 DFQATT and CDR2 SNEGSKA come from the germline V gene (reference sequence). The CDR3 contains 15 residues.